The clone carrying this TCR beta chain occurred once. Donors were grouped by their self-reported clinical history. The sample belongs to a study of blood T cell repertoires in COVID-19. Original data processing: Reference gene primer amplification in the assay estimated nucleated cell counts. Data came from immunoSEQ multiplex PCR; TCRdb stores just in-frame clones and leaves some out. That table is the source of V, J and clone size, and D and trimming were worked out from the DNA. The sample carries 140,000 to 150,000 clones, around 87% recorded once. V dropped 11 bases and J dropped 6 bases, with 18 bases sitting between them. From germline, CDR1 is LNHDA and CDR2 SQIVND (reference sequence). This CDR3 spans 13 amino acids.

Sequencing was performed on PBMCs or T cells enriched from blood (not recorded which). The chain joins TRBV19 to TRBJ2-3, with TRBD2 as a possible D gene (5 bases). The TCR comes from a woman aged 25-40 years with acute COVID-19. The CDR3 bases are TGTGCCTCCCACGACGGGGTAGGGGATACGCAGTATTTT. Its protein is CASHDGVGDTQYF.